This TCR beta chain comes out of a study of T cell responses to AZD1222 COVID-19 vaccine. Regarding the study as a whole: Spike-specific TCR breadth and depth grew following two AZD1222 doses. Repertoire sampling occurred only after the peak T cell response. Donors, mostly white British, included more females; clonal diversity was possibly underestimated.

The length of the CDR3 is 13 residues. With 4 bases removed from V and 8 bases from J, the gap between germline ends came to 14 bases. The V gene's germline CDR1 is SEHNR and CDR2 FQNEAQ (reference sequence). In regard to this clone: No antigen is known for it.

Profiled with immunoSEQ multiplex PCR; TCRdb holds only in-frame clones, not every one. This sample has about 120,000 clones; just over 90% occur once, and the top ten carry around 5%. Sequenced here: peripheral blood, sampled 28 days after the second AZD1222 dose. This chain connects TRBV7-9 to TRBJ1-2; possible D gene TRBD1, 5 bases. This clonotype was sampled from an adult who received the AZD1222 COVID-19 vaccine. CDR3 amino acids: CASSSRQGDGYTF. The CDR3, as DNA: TGTGCCAGCAGCTCGAGGCAGGGAGACGGCTACACCTTC.